This TCR beta chain emerged from a study of vaccination and CD4 T cells after COVID-19. The wider study: Two of the convalescents were Hispanic, and the group consisted of six males and four females. For post-vaccine samples, collection took place a median approximately 78 days after dose two, ranging from 14 to 241. General study findings and limits: Counts of SARS-CoV-2-reactive clonotypes had a median that went from 21 to 38, a nonsignificant change. Researchers report that a median 86.3% of reactive clones in convalescent patients surfaced only post-vaccination.

With the Oncomine TCR Beta short-read assay, DNA from cultured CD4+ T cells was sequenced. TCRdb reanalysed the PCR reads using MiXCR and keeps one entry per CDR3 protein. The table has 12,000 or so distinct CDR3 sequences, 46% seen once. About this clonotype itself: Its antigen is not known.

The treatment denotes: approximately 11-day PBMC culture with coronavirus spike peptide pools or control peptides (ViraFEST assay). This sequence originates from a human donor who had recovered from COVID-19. The sample consisted of CD4+ T cells from blood, cultured in vitro.

DNA for the CDR3: TGTGCCAGCAGCTTACCAACCGTGGGTTGGTATGGCTACACCTTC. This codes for CASSLPTVGWYGYTF. V usage is TRBV7-2 and J usage is TRBJ1-2, with D hard to call. The V gene's germline CDR1 is SGHTA and CDR2 FQGNSA. The CDR3 loop spans 15 amino acids. The V end was cut by 2 bases, the J end by 5 bases, with 15 bases between.